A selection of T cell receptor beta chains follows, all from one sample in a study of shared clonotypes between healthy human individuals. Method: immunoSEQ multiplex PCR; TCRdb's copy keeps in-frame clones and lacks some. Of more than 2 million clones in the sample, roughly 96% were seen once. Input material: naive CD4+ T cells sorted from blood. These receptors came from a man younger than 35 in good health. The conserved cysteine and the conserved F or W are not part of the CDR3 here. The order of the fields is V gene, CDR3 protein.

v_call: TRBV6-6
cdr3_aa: ASSVQGGNTEAF

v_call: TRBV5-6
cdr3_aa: ASSPRGAHTEAF

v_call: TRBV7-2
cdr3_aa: ASSPVDGELF

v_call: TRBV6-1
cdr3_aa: ASRDRGRGTQY

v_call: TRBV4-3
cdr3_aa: ASSQEGGSGQPQH

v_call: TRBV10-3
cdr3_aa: AITPSDRGISESRPKNTEAF

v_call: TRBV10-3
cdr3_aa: AISERARGTDTQY

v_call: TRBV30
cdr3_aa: AWSPQRDQPQH

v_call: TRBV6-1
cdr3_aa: ASSDKSNQPQH

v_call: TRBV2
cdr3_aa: ASTWTGTYEQY

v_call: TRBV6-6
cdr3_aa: ASRGGGVKNIQY

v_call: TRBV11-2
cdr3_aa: ASSPGTKEGEKLF

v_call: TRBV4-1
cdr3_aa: ASSQDRGGRETQY

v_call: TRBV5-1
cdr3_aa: ASSLLLGTNQETQY

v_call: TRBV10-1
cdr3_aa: ASSKSGSSYNEQF

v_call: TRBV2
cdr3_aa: ASSEVDGTSGGYYEQY

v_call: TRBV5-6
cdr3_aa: ASSLRDRGYPYEQY

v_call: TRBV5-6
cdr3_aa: ASSPRKTGMNTEAF

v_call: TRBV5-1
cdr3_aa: ASSFRLSGDEQY

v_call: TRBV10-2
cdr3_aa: ASSETARGTDTQY

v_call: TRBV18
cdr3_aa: ASSPTGQANTEAF

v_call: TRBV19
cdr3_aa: ASSTGLAGVGETQY

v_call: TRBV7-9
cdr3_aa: ASSSDQTGRDTEAF

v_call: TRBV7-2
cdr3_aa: ASSLAGLIYEQY

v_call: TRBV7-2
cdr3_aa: ASSLEGSLIQETQY

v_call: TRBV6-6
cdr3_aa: ASIRAWELF

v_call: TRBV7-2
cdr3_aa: ASSRDFSYEQY

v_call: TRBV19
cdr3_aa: ASSRTGSNQPQH

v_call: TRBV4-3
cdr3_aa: ASSQDLGNEKLF

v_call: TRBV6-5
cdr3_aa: ASSYWGQGFAYEQY

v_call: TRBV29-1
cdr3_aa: SVEADTDTQY

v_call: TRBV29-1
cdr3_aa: SAQRADGNTIY

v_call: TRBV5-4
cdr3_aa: ASSFAPGLVDEQF

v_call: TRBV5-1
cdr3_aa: ASSLLGGSEQF

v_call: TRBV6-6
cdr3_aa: ASSFHLAGATDTQY

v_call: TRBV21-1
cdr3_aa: ASSKPDRYGYT

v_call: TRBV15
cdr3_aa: ATSRGAQPQH